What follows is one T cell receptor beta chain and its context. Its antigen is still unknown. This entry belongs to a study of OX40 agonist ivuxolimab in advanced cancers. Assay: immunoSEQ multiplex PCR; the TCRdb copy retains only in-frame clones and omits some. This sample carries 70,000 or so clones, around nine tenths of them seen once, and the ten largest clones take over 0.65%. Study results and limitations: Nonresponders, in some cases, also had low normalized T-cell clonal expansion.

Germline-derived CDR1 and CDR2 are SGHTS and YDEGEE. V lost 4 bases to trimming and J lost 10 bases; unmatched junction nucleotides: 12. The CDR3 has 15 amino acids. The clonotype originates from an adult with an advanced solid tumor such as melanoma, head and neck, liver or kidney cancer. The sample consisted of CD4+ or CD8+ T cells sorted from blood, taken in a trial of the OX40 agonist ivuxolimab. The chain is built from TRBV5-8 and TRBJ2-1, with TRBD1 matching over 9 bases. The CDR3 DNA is TGTGCCAGCAGCCTCGCCTTTACAGGGACAGGGGAGCAGTTCTTC. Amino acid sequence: CASSLAFTGTGEQFF. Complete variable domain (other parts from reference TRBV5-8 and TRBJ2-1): EAGVTQSPTHLIKTRGQQATLRCSPISGHTSVYWYQQALGLGLQFLLWYDEGEERNRGNFPPRFSGRQFPNYSSELNVNALELEDSALYLCASSLAFTGTGEQFFGPGTRLTVL.